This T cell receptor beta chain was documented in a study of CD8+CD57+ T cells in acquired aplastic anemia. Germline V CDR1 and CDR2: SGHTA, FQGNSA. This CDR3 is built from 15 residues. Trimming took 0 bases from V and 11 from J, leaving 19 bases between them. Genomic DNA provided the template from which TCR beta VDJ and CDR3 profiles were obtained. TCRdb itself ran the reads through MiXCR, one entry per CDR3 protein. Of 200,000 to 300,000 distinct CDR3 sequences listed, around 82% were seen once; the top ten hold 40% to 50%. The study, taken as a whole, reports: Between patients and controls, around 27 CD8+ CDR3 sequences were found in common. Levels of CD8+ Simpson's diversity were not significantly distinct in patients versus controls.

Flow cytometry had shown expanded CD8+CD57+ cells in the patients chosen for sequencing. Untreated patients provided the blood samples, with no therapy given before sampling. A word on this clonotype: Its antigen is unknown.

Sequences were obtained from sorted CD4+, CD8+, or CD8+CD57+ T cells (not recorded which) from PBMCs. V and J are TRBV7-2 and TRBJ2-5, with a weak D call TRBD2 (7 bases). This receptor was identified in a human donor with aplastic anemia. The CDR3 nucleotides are TGTGCCAGCAGCTTAGCGGGAGGGACAAATACGCAGCAGTACTTC. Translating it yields CASSLAGGTNTQQYF.